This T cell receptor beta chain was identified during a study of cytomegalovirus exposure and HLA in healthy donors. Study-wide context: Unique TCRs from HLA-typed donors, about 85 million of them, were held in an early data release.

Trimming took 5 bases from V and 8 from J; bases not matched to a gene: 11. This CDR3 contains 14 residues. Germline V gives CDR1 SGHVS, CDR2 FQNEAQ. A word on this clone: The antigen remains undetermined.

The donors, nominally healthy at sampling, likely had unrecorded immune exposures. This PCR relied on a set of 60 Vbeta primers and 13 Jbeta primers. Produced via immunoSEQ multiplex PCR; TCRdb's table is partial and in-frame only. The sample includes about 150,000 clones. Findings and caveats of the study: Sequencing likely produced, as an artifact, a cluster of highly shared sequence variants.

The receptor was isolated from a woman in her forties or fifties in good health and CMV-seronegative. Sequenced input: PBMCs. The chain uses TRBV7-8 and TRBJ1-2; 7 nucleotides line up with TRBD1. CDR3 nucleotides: TGTGCCAGCAGCGTAGGGGGCCTGGCGTCAGGCTACACCTTC. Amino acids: CASSVGGLASGYTF.